This record concerns one T cell receptor beta chain sequence. CDR1 is PRHDT, CDR2 FYEKMQ, per germline (reference sequence). This CDR3 has 15 residues. V was pared by 2 bases and J by 8 bases, with 13 bases between. This entry belongs to a study of blood T cell repertoires in COVID-19. About the research overall: Samples came from the United States, Italy and Spain, spanning acute and convalescent COVID-19. PBMCs, B-cell-depleted T cells, or T cells were the source of the cDNA or gDNA that made up the material.

Some clones are missing from TCRdb's copy, which holds only in-frame ones; the method was immunoSEQ multiplex PCR. Here the sample spans hundreds of thousands of clones, more than 85% being singletons. Those enrolled, adults aged about 18 to 95 years, came from around 25 US areas. What the recovered Cohort 3 donors had was two negative PCRs, clearance, or symptom resolution. The V call is TRBV13, the J call TRBJ1-6, with D maybe TRBD1 (5 bases). The receptor's source is a woman aged 60-75 years who had recovered from COVID-19. The sequenced material came from PBMCs or T cells enriched from blood (not recorded which). The CDR3 sequence: CASSLRQGRDSPLHF. DNA for the CDR3: TGTGCCAGCAGCTTACGGCAGGGCAGAGATTCACCCCTCCACTTT.